The T cell receptor (beta chain) under discussion was sequenced for a study of identical twins. The table lists this clonotype with a few counts. The V end was cut by 11 bases, the J end by 5 bases, with 13 bases between. Per germline, CDR1 SGHTA and CDR2 FQGNSA. The CDR3 consists of 12 residues. One entry per CDR3 protein results from TCRdb running MiXCR on the 5' RACE reads. The sample lists around 480,000 distinct CDR3 sequences, approximately 14% occurring once. The sample also formed part of further work on yellow fever vaccine responses in identical twins.

Sequenced: CD4+ T cells sorted from blood. J is TRBJ2-1 and V is TRBV7-2; possible D gene TRBD2, 5 bases. The receptor's source is a woman aged 18-35 years in good health. CDR3 amino acids: CASRVSNNEQFF. CDR3 coding DNA: TGTGCCTCGAGGGTCTCTAACAATGAGCAGTTCTTC. The whole variable domain, remainder taken from reference TRBV7-2 and TRBJ2-1, is GAGVSQSPSNKVTEKGKDVELRCDPISGHTALYWYRQSLGQGLEFLIYFQGNSAPDKSGLPSDRFSAERTGGSVSTLTIQRTQQEDSAVYLCASRVSNNEQFFGPGTRLTVL.